This entry is about one T cell receptor (beta chain). The antigen is not known. This entry is derived from a study of T cell responses to AZD1222 COVID-19 vaccine. Trimming stripped 6 bases from V and 5 bases from J, with 16 bases between. The CDR3 runs 14 residues. CDR1 and CDR2 from the germline V gene are MDHEN and SYDVKM. Study-level findings and limits: Compared with day 0, the breadth and depth of the Spike-specific TCR repertoire rose significantly after two doses of AZD1222.

Clones were read by immunoSEQ multiplex PCR, and TCRdb kept only the in-frame ones, dropping some. The sample lists around 45,000 clones; roughly 87% were seen once. The TCR comes from an adult who received the AZD1222 COVID-19 vaccine. This sample comprised peripheral blood, obtained 28 days after the second AZD1222 dose. The rearrangement uses TRBV28 and TRBJ1-1; D is undetermined. The CDR3, as DNA: TGTGCCAGCAGGGAGCCCTCTCGCGGGACTGAAGCTTTCTTT. This sequence encodes CASREPSRGTEAFF.